This is a list of T cell receptor beta chains from one sample in a study of T-cell reconstitution after alpha-beta-depleted transplantation in children. In TCRdb, the PCR reads were re-called with MiXCR into one record per CDR3 protein. The table has about 540,000 distinct CDR3 sequences, about a sixth seen once. The sequenced sample was PBMCs from the stem cell graft donor, obtained from the stem cell graft. All receptors derive from a human donor who donated a stem cell graft to a child with acute lymphoblastic leukemia. Each CDR3 is given with its conserved first and last residue. A D gene is named only where the DNA matches it firmly. Some rows have no size entry. The others give once, few or many, or a class for an expanded clone.

J gene	D gene	V gene	clone size	CDR3 DNA	CDR3 protein
TRBJ1-4	TRBD1	TRBV7-2	NA	TGTGCCAGCAGCTTGTCAGGGGGCGTGGATGAAAAACTGTTTTTT	CASSLSGGVDEKLFF
TRBJ2-2	NA	TRBV20-1	few	TGCAGTGCTAGAGATCCACTAGCGGAGCTGTTTTTT	CSARDPLAELFF
TRBJ2-1	NA	TRBV21-1	few	TGTGCCAGCGGGGGCCTAGCGGGAGGGCTAGGGAATGAGCAGTTCTTC	CASGGLAGGLGNEQFF
TRBJ2-3	NA	TRBV7-6	few	TGTGCCAGCAGCTCCACGCAAACGGATACGCAGTATTTT	CASSSTQTDTQYF
TRBJ2-3	TRBD2	TRBV7-6	NA	TGTGCCAGCAGCTTCTTACCCGGGACTAGCGGGAGAGGTGGGGCCACAGATACGCAGTATTTT	CASSFLPGTSGRGGATDTQYF
TRBJ2-2	TRBD2	TRBV5-6	few	TGTGCCAGCAGCTCAGCTATGCTAAGCGGGAGGGCCTCCGGGGAGCTGTTTTTT	CASSSAMLSGRASGELFF
TRBJ2-5	TRBD2	TRBV4-1	NA	TGCGCCAGCAGCCCGCCGGGCGGGAGGGTCCAGTACTTC	CASSPPGGRVQYF
TRBJ2-7	NA	TRBV12-3/TRBV12-4	few	TGTGCCAGCAGTAACTTCGGGGGAGGCTACGAGCAGTACTTC	CASSNFGGGYEQYF
TRBJ2-7	NA	TRBV3-1	NA	TGTGCCAGCTCCCAAGAATTATGGCAGCCGTACCCTCCTTGGGAGCAGTACTTC	CASSQELWQPYPPWEQYF
TRBJ2-7	NA	TRBV7-9	NA	TGTGCCAGCAGCTTAGTGGGATTGGGGGCCCACTACGAGCAGTACTTC	CASSLVGLGAHYEQYF
TRBJ1-1	NA	TRBV27	NA	TGTGCCAGCAGTTTATCAGCAGGGCTCAACACTGAAGCTTTCTTT	CASSLSAGLNTEAFF
TRBJ2-3	TRBD1	TRBV20-1	NA	TGCAGTGCTGTCCCAGGGGGACCAGATACGCAGTATTTT	CSAVPGGPDTQYF
TRBJ2-1	NA	TRBV10-1	once	TGCGCCAGCAGTGCTTACGACTCGCCTACCTACAATGAGCAGTTCTTC	CASSAYDSPTYNEQFF
TRBJ1-1	NA	TRBV11-1	few	TGTGCCAGCAGCTTAACGGGTTTTCGTCTGGGTTATGAAGCTTTCTTT	CASSLTGFRLGYEAFF
TRBJ2-7	NA	TRBV5-1	NA	TGCGCCAGCAGCTTGGATACACACCCGGCCGAGCAGTACTTC	CASSLDTHPAEQYF
TRBJ2-7	NA	TRBV27	NA	TGTGCCAGCAGCCCCCTTGGGGGAAGCTACGAGCAGTACTTC	CASSPLGGSYEQYF
TRBJ2-1	NA	TRBV6-1	NA	TGTGCCAGCAGTGGGTTTTTTACCTACAATGAGCAGTTCTTC	CASSGFFTYNEQFF
TRBJ1-2	NA	TRBV12-3/TRBV12-4	few	TGTGCCAGCTTTTTCCCCGAGGGGGCTAACTATGGCTACACCTTC	CASFFPEGANYGYTF